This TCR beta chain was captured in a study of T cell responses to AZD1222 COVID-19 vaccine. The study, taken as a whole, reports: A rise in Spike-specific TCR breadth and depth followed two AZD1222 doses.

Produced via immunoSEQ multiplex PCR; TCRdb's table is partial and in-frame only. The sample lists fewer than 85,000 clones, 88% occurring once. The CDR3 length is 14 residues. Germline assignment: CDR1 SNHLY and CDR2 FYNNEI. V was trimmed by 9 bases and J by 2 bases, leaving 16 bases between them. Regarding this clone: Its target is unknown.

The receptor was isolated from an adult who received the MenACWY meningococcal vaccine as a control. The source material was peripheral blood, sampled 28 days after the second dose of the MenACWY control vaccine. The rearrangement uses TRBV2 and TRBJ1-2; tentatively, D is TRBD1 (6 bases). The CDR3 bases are TGTGCCAGTATATCCCGGGACACAAACTATGGCTACACCTTC. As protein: CASISRDTNYGYTF.